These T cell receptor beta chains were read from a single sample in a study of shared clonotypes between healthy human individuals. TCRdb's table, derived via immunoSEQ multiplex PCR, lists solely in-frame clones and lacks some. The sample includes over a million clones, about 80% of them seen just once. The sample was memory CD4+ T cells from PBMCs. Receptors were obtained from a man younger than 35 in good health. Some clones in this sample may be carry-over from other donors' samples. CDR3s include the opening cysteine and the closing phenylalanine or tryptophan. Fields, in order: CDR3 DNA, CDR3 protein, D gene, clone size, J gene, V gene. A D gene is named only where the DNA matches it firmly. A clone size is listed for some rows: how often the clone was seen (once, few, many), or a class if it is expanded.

TGTGCCAGCAGCTCTGATCCCGCCTACACTGAAGCTTTCTTT CASSSDPAYTEAFF . . TRBJ1-1 TRBV11-2
TGTGCCATCAGTGATTCTTCACTGTACGAGCAGTACTTC CAISDSSLYEQYF . . TRBJ2-7 TRBV10-3
TGCGCCAGCAGCCAACGTTCCCGGACAGGGCGGAGGGCGGCTAATGAAAAACTGTTTTTT CASSQRSRTGRRAANEKLFF TRBD1 . TRBJ1-4 TRBV4-1
TGCGCCAGCAGCTTGGAGCCGGGGGCGAGTACTGAAGCTTTCTTT CASSLEPGASTEAFF . . TRBJ1-1 TRBV5-1
TGTGCCAGCAGATTGGGACAGGGAGGCAATCAGCCCCAGCATTTT CASRLGQGGNQPQHF TRBD1 few TRBJ1-5 TRBV2
TGCGCCAGCAGTGAGAACCAGGGACTGTATGCTTTCTTT CASSENQGLYAFF . . TRBJ1-1 TRBV10-1
TGTGCCAGCAGCTTGACCAGCGGGATGTTCCCGCAGTACTTC CASSLTSGMFPQYF TRBD2 . TRBJ2-7 TRBV5-4
TGTGCCAGCTACCGGAATGAAAAACTGTTTTTT CASYRNEKLFF . . TRBJ1-4 TRBV28
TGTGCCAGTAGTATGGGGACTAGCGGGAGTTCCAACTACGAGCAGTACTTC CASSMGTSGSSNYEQYF TRBD2 . TRBJ2-7 TRBV19
TGTGCCAGCAGCTTAGCGGCCTACACTAATGAAAAACTGTTTTTT CASSLAAYTNEKLFF . . TRBJ1-4 TRBV7-2
TGTGCCAGCAGTGAGGGGGGAGCAATCGAGCAGTACTTC CASSEGGAIEQYF . . TRBJ2-7 TRBV2
TGCAGTGCCCGGGGCTACAATGAGCAGTTCTTC CSARGYNEQFF . few TRBJ2-1 TRBV20-1
TGCGCCAGCAGCTTGGAGGGACTAGCGGGAGGTACAGATACGCAGTATTTT CASSLEGLAGGTDTQYF TRBD2 few TRBJ2-3 TRBV5-1
TGTGCCAGCAGCGCACTAGTTACCACCGGGGAGCTGTTTTTT CASSALVTTGELFF . . TRBJ2-2 TRBV9
TGTGCCAGCTCGGGTGGACAGGGGGAAGCTTTCTTT CASSGGQGEAFF TRBD1 . TRBJ1-1 TRBV18
TGTGCCACCAGGGCTAGCGGGAGGAGGACAGATACGCAGTATTTT CATRASGRRTDTQYF TRBD2 . TRBJ2-3 TRBV15
TGTGCCAGCAGCTTAGCGCTCGAGGGAGGGCTTCAAGAGACCCAGTACTTC CASSLALEGGLQETQYF TRBD2 . TRBJ2-5 TRBV7-2